The T cell receptor (beta chain) under discussion was sequenced for a study of Ad26.COV2.S vaccination and SARS-CoV-2 variants. The protocol was immunoSEQ multiplex PCR, while the TCRdb copy is restricted to in-frame clones and leaves out a portion. The sample carries about 250,000 clones, roughly 86% recorded once. Notes on the study in general: From the TCR breadth and depth analyses, total T cell responses may have been underestimated.

Worth noting for this clone: Its antigen is not known. Other nucleotide sequences in the sample specify the same CDR3.

Germline-derived CDR1 and CDR2 are SNHLY and FYNNEI. The CDR3 is made up of 11 amino acids. V lost 5 bases, J lost 4 bases, and 3 bases lay in between. Noted treatment: roughly 20 received Ad26.COV2.S at low or high dose, single or two shots; 5 received placebo; per-sample allocation not given. Samples were taken on day 63 after the first vaccine or placebo injection. Whoever gave the sample was an adult aged 18-55 years in Boston. Sequences were derived from peripheral blood, sampled in a trial of Ad26.COV2.S vaccine versus placebo. The TCR comes from a person aged 18-65 years who received the Ad26.COV2.S COVID-19 vaccine or a placebo. The rearrangement links TRBV2 to TRBJ2-1; D gene unclear. The CDR3 is CASSPYNEQFF. CDR3 DNA sequence: TGTGCCAGCAGTCCGTACAATGAGCAGTTCTTC.